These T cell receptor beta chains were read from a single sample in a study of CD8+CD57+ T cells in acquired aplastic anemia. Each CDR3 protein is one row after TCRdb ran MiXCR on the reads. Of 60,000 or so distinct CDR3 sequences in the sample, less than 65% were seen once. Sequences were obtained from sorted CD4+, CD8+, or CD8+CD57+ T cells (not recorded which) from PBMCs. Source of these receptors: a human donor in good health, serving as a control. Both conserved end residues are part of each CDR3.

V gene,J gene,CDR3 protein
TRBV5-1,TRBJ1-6,CASSREGDSSSPLHF
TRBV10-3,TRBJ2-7,CATHDSSYEQYF
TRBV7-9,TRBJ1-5,CASSFGPLQPQHF
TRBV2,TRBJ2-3,CASSGSGLPTDTQYF
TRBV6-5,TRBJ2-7,CASSYSGLAGVEQYF
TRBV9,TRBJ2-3,CASSATSGNTMDTQYF
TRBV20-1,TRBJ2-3,CSARVPGQFTDTQYF
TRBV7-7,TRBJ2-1,CASSRDGRNNEQFF
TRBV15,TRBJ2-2,CATSRGTGRRTGELFF
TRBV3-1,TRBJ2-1,CASSPSGRTMSSYNEQFF
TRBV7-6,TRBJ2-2,CASSPREGELFF
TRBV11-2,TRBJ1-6,CASSLQGMLSYNSPLHF
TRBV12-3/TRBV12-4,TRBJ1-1,CASSPHQAANTEAFF
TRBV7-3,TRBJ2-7,CASSGPTGQVLPYEQYF
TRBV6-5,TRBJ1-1,CASGTGAVNTEAFF
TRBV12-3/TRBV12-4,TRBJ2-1,CASRGGLGPKVF
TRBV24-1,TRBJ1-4,CATSENQGLANEKLFF
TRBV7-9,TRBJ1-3,CASSSQGNTIYF
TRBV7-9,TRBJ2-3,CASSLVDTQYF
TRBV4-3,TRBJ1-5,CASSHTGTQPQHF
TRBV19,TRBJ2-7,CASSGRFVGGHEQYF
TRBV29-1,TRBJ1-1,CSVGTVNTEAFF